The clone carrying this TCR beta chain was counted a few times. The target antigen is unknown. This specimen belongs to a study of shared clonotypes between healthy human individuals. Study background: CD8 memory received one plate per donor, CD8 naive two, CD4 memory three and CD4 naive three. General study results and limits: About 5% was the fraction of naive CD4 clonotypes found shared across several donors. Relative to their counterparts shared across all four donors, non-shared clonotypes exhibited diminished generation probabilities. Owing to a small donor count, the genetic and exposure-history diversity represented was limited.

Produced via immunoSEQ multiplex PCR; TCRdb's table is partial and in-frame only. This sample has some 2.3 million clones, with more than 80% found just once. The CDR3 is made up of 17 amino acids. Trimming took 1 base from V and 1 from J; bases not matched to a gene: 5. Germline CDR1 MGHRA, CDR2 YSYEKL. This chain joins TRBV4-1 and TRBJ2-2; 8 bases match TRBD1. Material: naive CD4+ T cells from PBMCs. Indicated subset: CD45RA+ positively selected. The receptor was isolated from a young man in good health. Some clones in this sample may be carry-over from other donors' samples. For the CDR3, the DNA is TGCGCCAGCAGCCAAGTTTCAGGGGGCATGAACACCGGGGAGCTGTTTTTT. This sequence encodes CASSQVSGGMNTGELFF.